Included here is one T cell receptor (beta chain) sequence, with context. Its antigen is not known. Germline V CDR1 and CDR2: SGHRS, YFSETQ. V was cut by 1 base and J by 5 bases, with 9 bases left in between. The CDR3 is 14 residues long. The data originate from a study of beta chain features in type 1 diabetes. The study reverse transcribed the entire isolated RNA, so it sequenced expressed TCRB transcripts. Method: immunoSEQ multiplex PCR; TCRdb's copy keeps in-frame clones and lacks some. This sample carries some 410,000 clones, 10% to 12% of them seen once, and the ten largest clones take 0.035% to 0.05%. Notes on the study in general: Any HLA-type effect on TCRB rearrangement remained unresolved here. A greater similarity of naive, central memory and Treg TCRB repertoires was seen among patients than among healthy donors.

The clonotype originates from a woman aged 18 to 35 in good health. Sequences were obtained from naive CD4+ T cells from blood. The V and J genes are TRBV5-1 and TRBJ1-4; unclear D gene. CDR3 nucleotide sequence: TGCGCCAGCAGCTTGTTCTTGGGGAATGAAAAACTGTTTTTT. It translates to CASSLFLGNEKLFF.